This passage covers 18 T cell receptor beta chains from one sample sequenced in a study of blood T cell repertoires in COVID-19. The data were produced by immunoSEQ multiplex PCR, yet TCRdb's version contains in-frame clones alone and is incomplete. The sample consists of fewer than 400,000 clones, roughly 90% of them appearing once. The sequenced sample consisted of PBMCs or T cells enriched from blood (not recorded which). Receptors were obtained from a man in his sixties who had recovered from COVID-19.

The V gene is TRBV5-1, the J gene TRBJ2-2; 8 nucleotides agree with TRBD1. CDR1 is SGHRS and CDR2 is YFSETQ in the germline V gene. Trimming at V came to 2 bases and at J to 7 bases, leaving 1 base not matched to a gene. The CDR3 length is 13 residues. The CDR3, as DNA: TGCGCCAGCAGCTTCGGACAGGGCGGGGAGCTGTTTTTT. Its protein product is CASSFGQGGELFF.

CDR3: CASSLEGARETQYF. CDR3 sequence (DNA): TGTGCCAGCAGCTTAGAAGGGGCCCGGGAGACCCAGTACTTC. This sequence joins TRBV11-3 and TRBJ2-5; maybe TRBD1 (5 bases). The V end lost 0 bases, the J end lost 5 bases, and 10 bases lay between the germline ends. The CDR3 is 14 residues long. The germline gives CDR1 SGHNT, CDR2 YENEEA.

The chain recombines TRBV7-2 with TRBJ1-2; 9 bases are shared with TRBD1. The length of the CDR3 is 15 residues. V shed 6 bases and J 3 bases; nucleotides not matched to a gene: 8. CDR1 and CDR2 (germline): SGHTA, FQGNSA. Written as DNA, the CDR3 is TGTGCCAGCAGACTACTAACAGGGGGCGACTATGGCTACACCTTC. Amino acid sequence: CASRLLTGGDYGYTF.

This clone showed up just a few times. The chain couples TRBV28 to TRBJ1-2; maybe TRBD1 (6 bases). This CDR3 comprises 14 residues. The germline CDR1 and CDR2 sequences are MDHEN and SYDVKM. The V and J ends lost 6 bases and 5 bases respectively, with 16 bases between them. CDR3 sequence reads: CASRQQGQEYGYTF. CDR3 coding DNA: TGTGCCAGCAGGCAGCAGGGACAAGAATATGGCTACACCTTC.

V gene TRBV5-5 combines with J gene TRBJ2-2; perhaps TRBD2 as D (6 bases). Germline V gives CDR1 SGHKS, CDR2 YYEKEE (reference sequence). CDR3 length: 16 residues. V was shortened by 5 bases and J by 1 base, with 15 bases between the two germline ends. Here the CDR3 DNA reads TGTGCCAGCAGGCACAGTAGCGGCCTGAACACCGGGGAGCTGTTTTTT. Translated, it gives CASRHSSGLNTGELFF.

The V gene is TRBV29-1, the J gene TRBJ2-3; D possibly corresponds to TRBD1 (5 bases). Germline assignment: CDR1 SQVTM and CDR2 ANQGSEA. The CDR3 is 15 amino acids. Trimming took off 3 bases at V and 4 bases at J, with 17 bases between the two ends. CDR3 sequence (DNA): TGCAGCGTTGATCCTTCCTCAGCCAGGGCAGATACGCAGTATTTT. Translated, it gives CSVDPSSARADTQYF.

This sequence joins TRBV24-1 and TRBJ2-5, with D possibly being TRBD1 (6 bases). The CDR3 totals 13 residues. Germline CDR1 reads KGHDR; CDR2 reads SFDVKD. Trimming took off 8 bases at V and 0 bases at J, with 9 bases between the two ends. CDR3: CATTGDNQETQYF. The CDR3 bases are TGTGCCACCACCGGGGACAACCAAGAGACCCAGTACTTC.

The chain couples TRBV28 to TRBJ2-1, with D maybe TRBD1 (5 bases). The germline V gene encodes CDR1 MDHEN and CDR2 SYDVKM. This CDR3 region has 12 residues. Trimming pared 4 bases from V and 10 bases from J, leaving 11 bases between. CDR3 in DNA: TGTGCCAGCAGTTCAGGGTCCTGGGAGCAGTTCTTC. Amino acids: CASSSGSWEQFF.

The chain joins TRBV7-2 to TRBJ1-1; TRBD1 aligns across 11 bases. Germline V gene lookup returns CDR1 SGHTA and CDR2 FQGNSA. V dropped 4 bases and J dropped 7; count of bases not matched to a gene: 8. This CDR3 is built from 15 residues. The CDR3 coding sequence is TGTGCCAGCAGCTACCGGACAGGGGGCGTGAGTGAAGCTTTCTTT. Its protein is CASSYRTGGVSEAFF.

This chain links TRBV5-1 with TRBJ2-7; TRBD1 agrees at 12 bases. The CDR3 covers 15 residues. V lost 0 bases and J lost 6; bases outside the gene matches: 4. Germline lookup yields CDR1 SGHRS and CDR2 YFSETQ. The CDR3 reads CASSLAGTGGGEQYF. The CDR3 bases are TGCGCCAGCAGCTTGGCCGGGACAGGGGGCGGCGAGCAGTACTTC.

This chain uses TRBV7-6 with TRBJ1-2, with TRBD1 matching over 11 bases. CDR3 length: 17 amino acids. V lost 4 bases, J lost 1 base, and 8 bases stayed unmatched. The V gene's germline CDR1 is SGHVS and CDR2 FNYEAQ. CDR3 in amino acids: CASSSGQGARLNYGYTF. The CDR3 DNA follows: TGTGCCAGCAGCTCCGGACAGGGGGCGCGTCTTAACTATGGCTACACCTTC.

This clone was found a few times. The chain joins TRBV7-8 to TRBJ2-2, with TRBD2 as a possible D gene (5 bases). CDR3 length: 15 amino acids. Trimming took off 5 bases at V and 2 bases at J, with 12 bases between the two ends. CDR1 is SGHVS, CDR2 FQNEAQ, per germline. CDR3 sequence: CASSRGGGNTGELFF. The CDR3 region has the DNA TGTGCCAGCAGCCGAGGAGGAGGTAACACCGGGGAGCTGTTTTTT.

The chain has TRBV19 and TRBJ2-1, with 7 nucleotides matching TRBD2. With 6 bases clipped from V and 2 bases from J, the junction kept 13 bases outside the gene matches. The germline CDR1 and CDR2 sequences are LNHDA and SQIVND (reference sequence). This CDR3 is built from 17 residues. The CDR3: CASRDTSDNFPYNEQFF. The CDR3 coding sequence is TGTGCCAGTAGGGATACTAGCGACAACTTCCCCTACAATGAGCAGTTCTTC.

CDR3: CASTRWSSHGYTF. CDR3 bases: TGTGCCAGCACACGGTGGAGCAGCCATGGCTACACCTTC. V and J are TRBV28 and TRBJ1-2; no clear D gene. The CDR3 covers 13 residues. The V gene's germline CDR1 is MDHEN and CDR2 SYDVKM. The ends were cut back, 7 bases at V and 6 bases at J, with 15 bases in the middle.

This clone was seen once. V and J are TRBV6-5 and TRBJ2-7; 7 bases agree with TRBD1. V was pared by 7 bases and J by 6 bases, with 9 bases of the junction left unmatched. Germline CDR1 reads MNHEY; CDR2 reads SVGAGI. The CDR3 consists of 13 residues. CDR3 region: CASNRGGTAEQYF. Written as DNA, the CDR3 is TGTGCCAGCAATCGAGGGGGCACAGCCGAGCAGTACTTC.

This chain uses TRBV28 with TRBJ2-5, with D possibly being TRBD1 (6 bases). Trimming removed 2 bases at V and 6 bases at J, with 19 bases between. Per the germline V gene, CDR1 is MDHEN and CDR2 is SYDVKM. The CDR3 covers 16 residues. The CDR3 nucleotides are TGTGCCAGCAGTTTACGCACACAGGGCCCGACGAAGACCCAGTACTTC. Translation: CASSLRTQGPTKTQYF.

The chain links TRBV24-1 to TRBJ1-5; 7 nucleotides line up with TRBD1. CDR1 is KGHDR, CDR2 SFDVKD, per germline. V shed 4 bases, J shed 5 bases, and the junction held 7 bases outside the gene matches. This CDR3 is built from 15 residues. The CDR3 coding sequence is TGTGCCACCAGTGACCCCAAAACAGGGGATCAGCCCCAGCATTTT. This gives the protein CATSDPKTGDQPQHF.

The CDR3 sequence: CASSLAYDRGQETQYF. The CDR3 nucleotides are TGTGCCAGCAGTTTAGCATACGACAGGGGACAAGAGACCCAGTACTTC. V usage is TRBV27 and J usage is TRBJ2-5; 8 nucleotides match TRBD1. Germline V gene lookup returns CDR1 MNHEY and CDR2 SMNVEV (reference sequence). The V and J ends lost 2 bases and 2 bases, in that order; junction bases with no gene match: 7. The CDR3 loop spans 16 amino acids.